This entry describes one T cell receptor beta chain. Its antigen is unidentified. The entry originates in a study of cytomegalovirus exposure and HLA in healthy donors. Whole-study results and caveats: Presence/absence analyses rested on an assumption that sequencing depth was roughly uniform across donors.

13 Jbeta primers and 60 Vbeta primers were used for the PCR. Repertoires were generated with immunoSEQ multiplex PCR, while TCRdb's copy carries only in-frame clones and drops some. The table includes some 180,000 clones, 70% to 80% detected once. Sequenced sample: PBMCs. The clonotype was recovered from a woman aged 55-75 years in good health and CMV-seropositive.

The CDR3 here is CASSSTGFSNQPQHF. Written as DNA, the CDR3 is TGTGCCAGCAGCTCGACAGGGTTCAGCAATCAGCCCCAGCATTTT. The chain recombines TRBV7-8 with TRBJ1-5, with 7 bases matching TRBD1. V lost 4 bases and J lost 1; bases outside the gene matches: 4. CDR3 size: 15 residues. Germline V gene data show CDR1 as SGHVS and CDR2 as FQNEAQ.